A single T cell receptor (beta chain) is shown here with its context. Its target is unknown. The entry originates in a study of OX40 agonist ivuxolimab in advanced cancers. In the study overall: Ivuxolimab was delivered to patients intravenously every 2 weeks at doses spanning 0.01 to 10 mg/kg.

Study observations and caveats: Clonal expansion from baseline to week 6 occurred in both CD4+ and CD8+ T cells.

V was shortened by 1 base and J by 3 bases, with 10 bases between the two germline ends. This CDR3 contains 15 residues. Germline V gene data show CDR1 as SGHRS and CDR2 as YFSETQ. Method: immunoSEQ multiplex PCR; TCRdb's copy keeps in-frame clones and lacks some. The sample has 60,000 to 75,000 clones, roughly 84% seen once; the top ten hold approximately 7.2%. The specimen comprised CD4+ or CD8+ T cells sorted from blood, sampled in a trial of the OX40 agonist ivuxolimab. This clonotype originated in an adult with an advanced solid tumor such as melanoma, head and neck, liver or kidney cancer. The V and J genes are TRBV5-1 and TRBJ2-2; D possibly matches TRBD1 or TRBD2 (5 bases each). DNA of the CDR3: TGCGCCAGCAGCTTGCGAGGGGTGGACACCGGGGAGCTGTTTTTT. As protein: CASSLRGVDTGELFF.